Each of the 11 T cell receptor beta chains below was sequenced from the same sample in a study of OX40 agonist ivuxolimab in advanced cancers. Here immunoSEQ multiplex PCR was the method, and the copy in TCRdb shows in-frame clones only, minus some. The sample includes 65,000 to 95,000 clones, just under 95% of them seen just once. The specimen comprised CD4+ or CD8+ T cells sorted from blood, sampled in a trial of the OX40 agonist ivuxolimab. The receptors stem from an adult with an advanced solid tumor such as melanoma, head and neck, liver or kidney cancer.

This chain uses TRBV10-1 with TRBJ1-2, with D perhaps matching TRBD1 (6 bases). Germline CDR1 is WNHNN and CDR2 is SYGVQD (reference sequence). V lost 3 bases to trimming and J lost 2 bases, with 10 bases between them. The CDR3 is 14 residues long. This CDR3 reads CASSDGDTNYGYTF. CDR3 DNA sequence: TGCGCCAGCAGTGATGGGGACACCAACTATGGCTACACCTTC.

This chain joins TRBV10-3 and TRBJ2-5; 11 bases fit TRBD2. CDR1 is ENHRY, CDR2 SYGVKD, per germline. V lost 6 bases to trimming and J lost 5 bases; unmatched junction nucleotides: 5. The CDR3 contains 14 residues. CDR3: CAIRDSGGAETQYF. The DNA of the CDR3 is TGTGCCATCAGGGATAGCGGGGGGGCGGAGACCCAGTACTTC.

The V call is TRBV4-1, the J call TRBJ1-5; 8 bases agree with TRBD1. CDR1 and CDR2 from the germline V gene are MGHRA and YSYEKL. V gave up 0 bases and J gave up 7 bases; unmatched junction bases: 5. The CDR3 covers 15 residues. The CDR3 DNA follows: TGCGCCAGCAGCCAAGAAAAGACAGGGGAGCAGCCCCAGCATTTT. Its translation is CASSQEKTGEQPQHF.

The J gene is TRBJ2-1, the V gene TRBV10-1; 8 nucleotides align to TRBD2. The CDR3 is made up of 14 amino acids. V shed 2 bases and J 4 bases; nucleotides not matched to a gene: 1. The V gene's germline CDR1 is WNHNN and CDR2 SYGVQD (reference sequence). CDR3 sequence: CASSEKREYNEQFF. CDR3 sequence (DNA): TGCGCCAGCAGTGAGAAGCGGGAGTACAATGAGCAGTTCTTC.

This rearrangement joins TRBV11-2 to TRBJ1-2, with D uncertain. Trimming stripped 1 base from V and 7 bases from J, with 16 bases between. The CDR3 runs to 15 residues. CDR1 and CDR2 from the germline V gene are SGHAT and FQNNGV. CDR3 residues: CASSLGTETPSGYTF. The CDR3 coding sequence is TGTGCCAGCAGCTTAGGTACCGAGACCCCAAGTGGCTACACCTTC.

This chain connects TRBV6-1 to TRBJ2-2; D is ambiguous. The CDR3 extends over 15 amino acids. Trimming cost V 2 bases and J 10 bases, with 17 bases left between them. CDR1 and CDR2 from the germline V gene are MNHNS and SASEGT. The CDR3 nucleotides read TGTGCCAGCAGTGAAAGGTGGGCAGATCCGTTGGAGCTGTTTTTT. It codes for CASSERWADPLELFF.

The J gene is TRBJ2-7, the V gene TRBV7-6; D is uncertain. V lost 5 bases, J lost 7 bases, and 9 bases lay in between. The CDR3 totals 11 residues. The germline CDR1 and CDR2 sequences are SGHVS and FNYEAQ. This CDR3 is CASSHDGEQYF. The CDR3 nucleotides are TGTGCCAGCAGCCACGACGGGGAGCAGTACTTC. The entire variable domain, with the rest obtained from reference TRBV7-6 and TRBJ2-7, is as follows: GAGVSQSPRYKVTKRGQDVALRCDPISGHVSLYWYRQALGQGPEFLTYFNYEAQQDKSGLPNDRFSAERPEGSISTLTIQRTEQRDSAMYRCASSHDGEQYFGPGTRLTVT.

This clone showed up just once. This chain uses TRBV6-1 with TRBJ1-1, with TRBD1 as a possible D gene (6 bases). CDR3 length equals 15 residues. Trimming removed 6 bases at V and 5 bases at J, with 19 bases between. Per germline, CDR1 MNHNS and CDR2 SASEGT. CDR3 coding DNA: TGTGCCAGCAGCGACCAGGGGCTGCGAGGAACTGAAGCTTTCTTT. The encoded protein is CASSDQGLRGTEAFF.

The J gene is TRBJ2-1, the V gene TRBV2, with 10 bases matching TRBD2. The germline V gene encodes CDR1 SNHLY and CDR2 FYNNEI. V lost 7 bases, J lost 5 bases, and 2 bases stayed unmatched. This CDR3 has 13 residues. The CDR3 loop is CASTLAGDNEQFF. DNA of the CDR3: TGTGCCAGCACCCTAGCGGGGGACAATGAGCAGTTCTTC.

J is TRBJ2-5 and V is TRBV4-1, with D possibly called TRBD1 or TRBD2 (6 bases each). CDR1 is MGHRA and CDR2 is YSYEKL in the germline V gene. This CDR3 region has 16 residues. V lost 1 base to trimming and J lost 5 bases, with 17 bases between them. CDR3 coding DNA: TGCGCCAGCAGCCAAGTAGAGGGGGGCCTTGGGGAGACCCAGTACTTC. Its translation: CASSQVEGGLGETQYF.

The J gene is TRBJ2-1, the V gene TRBV4-3; 15 bases fit TRBD2. The CDR3 runs 17 residues. The germline CDR1 and CDR2 sequences are LGHNA and YSLEER. After removal of 0 bases from V and 9 bases from J, the junction contained 6 bases not matched to a gene. The CDR3 loop reads CASSQDGLAGGPSEQFF. The CDR3 region has the DNA TGCGCCAGCAGCCAAGATGGACTAGCGGGGGGGCCCAGTGAGCAGTTCTTC.